The 3 T cell receptor beta chains presented below share a single source sample, sequenced in a study of long-term antiretroviral therapy in people with HIV. At survey level, the immunoSEQ assay was run in its v3.0 version. TCRdb's copy holds only in-frame clones and misses some; the assay was immunoSEQ multiplex PCR. The sample has 20,000 to 30,000 clones; more than 75% are singletons. The specimen was unsorted PBMCs, collected 4.8 years after starting antiretroviral therapy. The receptor source for this set is a man aged 35 to 55 with HIV.

The gene calls are TRBV9 and TRBJ1-2, with 8 bases identical to TRBD1. Germline CDR1 SGDLS, CDR2 YYNGEE. V lost 3 bases, J lost 4 bases, and 5 bases stayed unmatched. The CDR3 loop spans 14 amino acids. The CDR3 protein is CASSATGDGYGYTF. The CDR3 region has the DNA TGTGCCAGCAGCGCGACAGGGGATGGCTATGGCTACACCTTC.

A few counts support this clone. This rearrangement joins TRBV15 to TRBJ2-7, with D hard to call. Germline loops: CDR1 LNHNV, CDR2 YYDKDF (reference sequence). The CDR3 is 14 residues long. V lost 3 bases, J lost 2 bases, and 11 bases lay in between. CDR3 in DNA: TGTGCCACCAGCAGCCCGGACGGAGCCTACGAGCAGTACTTC. Its translation: CATSSPDGAYEQYF.

This chain connects TRBV4-1 to TRBJ1-2; no reliable D call. Per the germline V gene, CDR1 is MGHRA and CDR2 is YSYEKL. The CDR3 contains 14 residues. The V end lost 5 bases, the J end lost 5 bases, and 15 bases lay between the germline ends. CDR3 region: CASSTYPGSYGYTF. In DNA form, the CDR3 reads TGCGCCAGCAGCACCTACCCCGGGTCATATGGCTACACCTTC.